These 23 T cell receptor beta chains were sequenced from one sample in a study of OX40 agonist ivuxolimab in advanced cancers. Assay used: immunoSEQ multiplex PCR; TCRdb lists only in-frame clones, some missing. The repertoire includes some 70,000 clones, more than 85% of them detected once, and roughly 2.4% sits in the top ten. Sequencing used CD4+ or CD8+ T cells sorted from blood, obtained in a trial of the OX40 agonist ivuxolimab. These receptors were obtained from an adult with an advanced solid tumor such as melanoma, head and neck, liver or kidney cancer.

The rearrangement uses TRBV7-9 and TRBJ2-6; D is ambiguous. Germline CDR1 reads SEHNR; CDR2 reads FQNEAQ (reference sequence). This CDR3 contains 15 residues. V lost 4 bases to trimming and J lost 0 bases, with 7 bases between them. CDR3 protein: CASSSSSSGANVLTF. The CDR3 region has the DNA TGTGCCAGCAGCTCCTCCAGCTCTGGGGCCAACGTCCTGACTTTC.

The chain has TRBV6-6 and TRBJ1-1, with D hard to call. The V and J ends lost 2 bases and 3 bases respectively, with 13 bases between them. The CDR3 covers 15 residues. Germline V gives CDR1 MNHNY, CDR2 SVGAGI (reference sequence). The CDR3 reads CASSYGVGDYTEAFF. In nucleotides, the CDR3 is TGTGCCAGCAGTTACGGGGTGGGAGACTACACTGAAGCTTTCTTT.

This rearrangement joins TRBV5-4 to TRBJ1-3, with D unresolved. The CDR3 consists of 14 residues. Per the germline V gene, CDR1 is SGHNT and CDR2 is YYREEE (reference sequence). The germline V and J ends were trimmed by 0 bases and 0 bases, with 4 bases remaining between them. The chain's CDR3 is CASSLDRSGNTIYF. CDR3 bases: TGTGCCAGCAGCTTGGACCGCTCTGGAAACACCATATATTTT.

The genes are TRBV11-3 and TRBJ1-1, with D uncertain. The CDR3 sequence is 12 residues long. Germline V gene data show CDR1 as SGHNT and CDR2 as YENEEA. Trimming took off 5 bases at V and 2 bases at J, with 6 bases between the two ends. The CDR3 coding sequence is TGTGCCAGCAGCCGGGATAACACTGAAGCTTTCTTT. Protein: CASSRDNTEAFF.

This clone was seen a few times. This chain uses TRBV4-2 with TRBJ1-4; D ambiguous. Trimming stripped 0 bases from V and 13 bases from J, with 24 bases between. The CDR3 runs to 17 residues. CDR1 is LGHNA and CDR2 is YNFKEQ in the germline V gene. The chain's CDR3 is CASSQDAGSRHGILLFF. The CDR3 DNA reads TGTGCCAGCAGCCAAGACGCGGGATCTCGGCACGGGATCTTACTGTTTTTT.

The rearrangement joins TRBV7-5 to TRBJ2-7; the D call in the table, TRBD1, was not verified against the DNA. TRBV7-5 is a listed pseudogene. The CDR3 length is 14 residues. CDR3 coding DNA: TGTGCCAGAAGCTTAATGGACAGCCCCTACGAGCAGTACTTC. It yields the protein CARSLMDSPYEQYF.

This clone was seen once. The genes are TRBV6-1 and TRBJ1-5; D not certain. CDR3 size: 14 residues. V lost 4 bases and J lost 4, with 11 bases in between. Germline lookup yields CDR1 MNHNS and CDR2 SASEGT. CDR3 amino acids: CASSVVQNNQPQHF. As DNA, the CDR3 is TGTGCCAGCAGTGTGGTACAGAATAATCAGCCCCAGCATTTT.

This sequence joins TRBV4-2 and TRBJ2-7, with 7 bases identical to TRBD2. Germline V gene sequence: CDR1 LGHNA, CDR2 YNFKEQ. The CDR3 loop spans 16 amino acids. With 1 base clipped from V and 5 bases from J, the junction kept 11 bases outside the gene matches. This CDR3 reads CASSQGEGPTRNEQYF. In DNA, the CDR3 is TGTGCCAGCAGCCAAGGGGAGGGGCCCACAAGGAACGAGCAGTACTTC.

The gene calls are TRBV9 and TRBJ2-3; D is undetermined. The CDR3 covers 14 residues. V was cut by 0 bases and J by 2 bases, with 7 bases left in between. CDR1 and CDR2 from the germline V gene are SGDLS and YYNGEE. CDR3 sequence (DNA): TGTGCCAGCAGCGTAGGGTCAAACACAGATACGCAGTATTTT. It translates to CASSVGSNTDTQYF. Using reference TRBV9 and TRBJ2-3 for the parts outside the CDR3, the full variable domain is DSGVTQTPKHLITATGQRVTLRCSPRSGDLSVYWYQQSLDQGLQFLIQYYNGEERAKGNILERFSAQQFPDLHSELNLSSLELGDSALYFCASSVGSNTDTQYFGPGTRLTVL.

The chain has TRBV6-5 and TRBJ2-3; TRBD2 is a possible D gene (5 bases). V shed 7 bases and J shed 2 bases, with 16 bases lying between them. This CDR3 has 15 residues. Germline CDR1 MNHEY, CDR2 SVGAGI. CDR3 coding DNA: TGTGCCAGCACCAACACGGGGTCCCTCACAGATACGCAGTATTTT. Translating it yields CASTNTGSLTDTQYF.

The CDR3 sequence is CASTTMGHSTYEQYF. DNA of the CDR3: TGTGCCAGCACTACCATGGGACATTCTACCTACGAGCAGTACTTC. The gene calls are TRBV28 and TRBJ2-7; D perhaps matches TRBD1 (6 bases). In germline, CDR1 is MDHEN, CDR2 SYDVKM. V was trimmed by 7 bases and J by 2 bases, leaving 18 bases between them. The CDR3 totals 15 residues. Full variable domain (missing parts from reference TRBV28 and TRBJ2-7): DVKVTQSSRYLVKRTGEKVFLECVQDMDHENMFWYRQDPGLGLRLIYFSYDVKMKEKGDIPEGYSVSREKKERFSLILESASTNQTSMYLCASTTMGHSTYEQYFGPGTRLTVT.

CDR3 nucleotides: TGTGCCAGCAGGCTACAAGAGACCCAGTACTTC. This codes for CASRLQETQYF. The chain has TRBV7-2 and TRBJ2-5; the D is unclear. The V gene's germline CDR1 is SGHTA and CDR2 FQGNSA. V lost 6 bases and J lost 2, with 4 bases in between. The CDR3 length is 11 residues. The whole variable domain, filled in from reference TRBV7-2 and TRBJ2-5, reads GAGVSQSPSNKVTEKGKDVELRCDPISGHTALYWYRQSLGQGLEFLIYFQGNSAPDKSGLPSDRFSAERTGGSVSTLTIQRTQQEDSAVYLCASRLQETQYFGPGTRLLVL.

V is TRBV5-1 and J is TRBJ2-1, with D unresolved. V was shortened by 0 bases and J by 3 bases, with 10 bases between the two germline ends. This CDR3 comprises 15 residues. Germline V CDR1 and CDR2: SGHRS, YFSETQ. CDR3 sequence (DNA): TGCGCCAGCAGCTTGGCCGGTGGTCTCTACAATGAGCAGTTCTTC. Translation: CASSLAGGLYNEQFF.

The chain links TRBV6-6 to TRBJ2-7, with D possibly being TRBD1 or TRBD2 (5 bases each). The V end lost 6 bases, the J end lost 5 bases, and 14 bases lay between the germline ends. The CDR3 sequence is 13 residues long. Germline-derived CDR1 and CDR2 are MNHNY and SVGAGI (reference sequence). For the CDR3, the DNA is TGTGCCAGCAGGCCTAGGGACCGCCACGAGCAGTACTTC. This translates into CASRPRDRHEQYF.

This chain uses TRBV7-9 with TRBJ2-1; TRBD2 matches 8 bases. V lost 5 bases to trimming and J lost 9 bases; unmatched junction nucleotides: 18. The germline gives CDR1 SEHNR, CDR2 FQNEAQ (reference sequence). The CDR3 loop spans 17 amino acids. DNA for the CDR3: TGTGCCAGCAGCGCCCGGGGGGGCGTTCTAGCAGGGAGTGAGCAGTTCTTC. Amino acids: CASSARGGVLAGSEQFF.

The rearrangement joins TRBV7-2 to TRBJ1-2; no clear D gene. Germline values: CDR1 SGHTA, CDR2 FQGNSA. There are 12 residues in the CDR3. Trimming pared 4 bases from V and 7 bases from J, leaving 10 bases between. In nucleotides, the CDR3 is TGTGCCAGCAGCTCTTCTTCGTTTGGCTACACCTTC. It encodes CASSSSSFGYTF.

J is TRBJ2-1 and V is TRBV19; possibly TRBD2 for D (5 bases). Trimming shortened V by 5 bases and J by 1 base, and 18 bases separated the two germline ends. Germline-derived CDR1 and CDR2 are LNHDA and SQIVND (reference sequence). The CDR3 totals 17 residues. The CDR3 DNA is TGTGCCAGTAGTGCAGGTCATTCGGGCGGGTCCTACAATGAGCAGTTCTTC. As protein: CASSAGHSGGSYNEQFF.

This clone was counted a single time. The gene calls are TRBV27 and TRBJ2-7; D not certain. Germline V gene sequence: CDR1 MNHEY, CDR2 SMNVEV (reference sequence). V was shortened by 11 bases and J by 0 bases, with 14 bases between the two germline ends. The CDR3 extends over 13 amino acids. The CDR3 here is CAASATNSYEQYF. As DNA, the CDR3 is TGTGCCGCTTCTGCGACCAACTCCTACGAGCAGTACTTC.

J is TRBJ2-3 and V is TRBV28; D possibly uses TRBD1 or TRBD2 (5 bases each). The germline gives CDR1 MDHEN, CDR2 SYDVKM. V was shortened by 5 bases and J by 2 bases, with 20 bases between the two germline ends. The CDR3 totals 17 residues. The CDR3, as DNA: TGTGCCAGCAGTCCCCCGGGGCAGGTTCCTTTCACAGATACGCAGTATTTT. Its translation: CASSPPGQVPFTDTQYF.

This clone was recorded once. This chain joins TRBV6-4 and TRBJ2-3; no clear D gene. This CDR3 contains 14 residues. The V gene's germline CDR1 is MRHNA and CDR2 SNTAGT. With 2 bases removed from V and 1 base from J, the gap between germline ends came to 7 bases. The CDR3 bases are TGTGCCAGCAGTGACCTCAGCGGCACAGATACGCAGTATTTT. Its protein is CASSDLSGTDTQYF.

The chain combines TRBV6-5 with TRBJ2-1; 8 bases fit TRBD2. Germline lookup yields CDR1 MNHEY and CDR2 SVGAGI. The CDR3 runs 14 residues. V trimming: 5 bases; J trimming: 7 bases; junction bases outside the gene matches: 7. The CDR3 here is CASSKSGGDNEQFF. In DNA, the CDR3 is TGTGCCAGCAGTAAAAGCGGGGGCGATAATGAGCAGTTCTTC.

The V call is TRBV7-2, the J call TRBJ2-1; 12 nucleotides align to TRBD2. This CDR3 is built from 17 residues. The germline gives CDR1 SGHTA, CDR2 FQGNSA. J was trimmed by 5 bases and V by 5 bases; bases with no gene match: 10. The CDR3 sequence is CASSLTSGSSQDNEQFF. In nucleotides, the CDR3 is TGTGCCAGCAGCCTGACTAGCGGGAGCTCCCAGGACAATGAGCAGTTCTTC.

The rearrangement uses TRBV6-6 and TRBJ2-1; D could derive from TRBD1 or TRBD2 (6 bases each). Germline CDR1 MNHNY, CDR2 SVGAGI (reference sequence). V lost 5 bases to trimming and J lost 2 bases, with 13 bases between them. This CDR3 is 15 amino acids long. CDR3 coding DNA: TGTGCCAGCAGTACCCCTGGGGGGCCCTACAATGAGCAGTTCTTC. This gives the protein CASSTPGGPYNEQFF.